These 2 T cell receptor beta chains were sequenced from one sample in a study of cytomegalovirus exposure and HLA in healthy donors. The PCR made use of 60 Vbeta and 13 Jbeta primers. The method was immunoSEQ multiplex PCR; TCRdb's version includes in-frame clones alone and lacks a portion of them. The sample lists about 190,000 clones, approximately 80% occurring once. Sequencing was performed on PBMCs. The receptors shown here come from a woman aged 30 to 39 in good health and CMV-seropositive.

The rearrangement joins TRBV7-9 to TRBJ1-1, with a tentative D call TRBD1 (5 bases). V dropped 1 base and J dropped 8 bases, with 20 bases sitting between them. Looked up from germline, CDR1 is SEHNR and CDR2 is FQNEAQ (reference sequence). The CDR3 consists of 16 residues. In DNA, the CDR3 is TGTGCCAGCAGCTTAGGGGTGGGAGGGGATAAGGTGGAAGCTTTCTTT. Protein product: CASSLGVGGDKVEAFF.

The chain has TRBV19 and TRBJ1-5, with D hard to call. This CDR3 spans 16 amino acids. Germline V gene data show CDR1 as LNHDA and CDR2 as SQIVND (reference sequence). Trimming stripped 1 base from V and 0 bases from J, with 10 bases between. The CDR3 loop reads CASSIGGQPSNQPQHF. The CDR3 DNA reads TGTGCCAGTAGTATAGGAGGGCAGCCTAGCAATCAGCCCCAGCATTTT.